This T cell receptor (beta chain) is drawn from a study of blood T cells in healthy people across ages. Alongside a J-beta primer mix, a sample-barcoded 5' primer served in a second PCR lasting roughly 6 to 11 cycles. Via MiXCR, TCRdb re-called the 5' RACE reads, giving one row per CDR3 protein. The table shows about 570,000 distinct CDR3 sequences, with 25% to 30% occurring only once. The CDR3 runs 13 residues. Trimming shortened V by 8 bases and J by 6 bases, and 15 bases separated the two germline ends. The source material was blood. The sequence derives from a woman between 65 and 79 years old in good health. The chain has TRBV12-3 or TRBV12-4 and TRBJ2-3; D remains ambiguous. The CDR3 reads CASGRRVQDTQYF. CDR3 DNA: TGTGCCAGCGGACGCCGGGTGCAGGATACGCAGTATTTT.